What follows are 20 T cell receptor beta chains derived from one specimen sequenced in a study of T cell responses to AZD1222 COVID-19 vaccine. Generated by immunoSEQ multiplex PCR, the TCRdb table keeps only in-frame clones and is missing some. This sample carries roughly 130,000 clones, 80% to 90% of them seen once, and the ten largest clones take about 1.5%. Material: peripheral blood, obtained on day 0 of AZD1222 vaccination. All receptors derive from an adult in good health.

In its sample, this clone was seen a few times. The chain's CDR3 is CASSSPTGRIAEAFF. The CDR3 bases are TGTGCCAGTAGTAGCCCAACCGGGCGAATAGCTGAAGCTTTCTTT. V is TRBV19 and J is TRBJ1-1; D not resolved. V lost 4 bases and J lost 6, with 18 bases in between. Per the germline V gene, CDR1 is LNHDA and CDR2 is SQIVND (reference sequence). The CDR3 has 15 amino acids.

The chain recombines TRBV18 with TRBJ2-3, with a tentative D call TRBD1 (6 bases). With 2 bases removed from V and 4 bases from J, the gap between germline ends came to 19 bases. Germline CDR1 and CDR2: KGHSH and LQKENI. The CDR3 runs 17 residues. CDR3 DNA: TGTGCCAGCTCACCAGCACGAGGGCGGACAGATCCAGATACGCAGTATTTT. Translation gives CASSPARGRTDPDTQYF.

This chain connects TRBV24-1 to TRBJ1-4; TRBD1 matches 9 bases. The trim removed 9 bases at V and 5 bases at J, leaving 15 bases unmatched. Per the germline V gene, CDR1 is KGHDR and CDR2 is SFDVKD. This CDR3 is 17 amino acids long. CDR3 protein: CATSTGQGRESNEKLFF. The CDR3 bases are TGTGCCACCTCGACGGGACAGGGAAGGGAGAGCAATGAAAAACTGTTTTTT.

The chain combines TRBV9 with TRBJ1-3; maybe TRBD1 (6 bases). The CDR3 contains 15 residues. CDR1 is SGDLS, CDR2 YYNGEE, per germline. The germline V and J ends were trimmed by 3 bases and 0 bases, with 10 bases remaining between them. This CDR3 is CASSEQGHSGNTIYF. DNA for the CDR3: TGTGCCAGCAGCGAACAGGGTCACTCTGGAAACACCATATATTTT.

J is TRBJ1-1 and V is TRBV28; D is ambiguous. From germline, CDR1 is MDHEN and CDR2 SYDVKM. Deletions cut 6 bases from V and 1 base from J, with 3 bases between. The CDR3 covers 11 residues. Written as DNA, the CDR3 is TGTGCCAGCAGCGGGAACACTGAAGCTTTCTTT. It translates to CASSGNTEAFF. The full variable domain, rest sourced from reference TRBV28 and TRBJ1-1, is DVKVTQSSRYLVKRTGEKVFLECVQDMDHENMFWYRQDPGLGLRLIYFSYDVKMKEKGDIPEGYSVSREKKERFSLILESASTNQTSMYLCASSGNTEAFFGQGTRLTVV.

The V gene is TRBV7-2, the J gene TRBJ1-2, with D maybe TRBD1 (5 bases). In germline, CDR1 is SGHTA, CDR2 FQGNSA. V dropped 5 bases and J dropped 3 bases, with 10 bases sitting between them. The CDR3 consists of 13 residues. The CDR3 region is CASSPPGHYGYTF. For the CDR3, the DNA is TGTGCCAGCAGCCCCCCAGGGCACTATGGCTACACCTTC.

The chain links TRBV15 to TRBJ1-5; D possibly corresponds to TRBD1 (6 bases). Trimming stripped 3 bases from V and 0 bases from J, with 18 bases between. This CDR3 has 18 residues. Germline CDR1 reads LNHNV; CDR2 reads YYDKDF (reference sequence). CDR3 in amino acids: CATSSRQVGAYSNQPQHF. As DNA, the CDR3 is TGTGCCACCAGCAGTAGACAGGTCGGAGCTTATAGCAATCAGCCCCAGCATTTT.

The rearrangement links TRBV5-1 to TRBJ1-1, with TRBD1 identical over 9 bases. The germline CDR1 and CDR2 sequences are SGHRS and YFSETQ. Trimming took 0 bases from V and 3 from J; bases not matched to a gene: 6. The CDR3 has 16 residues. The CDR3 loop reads CASSLGTGDGDTEAFF. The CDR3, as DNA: TGCGCCAGCAGCTTGGGGACAGGGGATGGGGACACTGAAGCTTTCTTT. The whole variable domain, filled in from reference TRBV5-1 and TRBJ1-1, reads KAGVTQTPRYLIKTRGQQVTLSCSPISGHRSVSWYQQTPGQGLQFLFEYFSETQRNKGNFPGRFSGRQFSNSRSEMNVSTLELGDSALYLCASSLGTGDGDTEAFFGQGTRLTVV.

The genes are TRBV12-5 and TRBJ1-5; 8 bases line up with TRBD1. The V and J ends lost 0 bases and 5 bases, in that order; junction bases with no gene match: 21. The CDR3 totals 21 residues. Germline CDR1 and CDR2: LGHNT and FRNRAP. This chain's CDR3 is CASGLVLRVSLGQGADQPQHF. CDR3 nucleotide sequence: TGTGCTAGTGGTTTGGTACTTAGGGTCTCACTGGGTCAGGGGGCCGATCAGCCCCAGCATTTT.

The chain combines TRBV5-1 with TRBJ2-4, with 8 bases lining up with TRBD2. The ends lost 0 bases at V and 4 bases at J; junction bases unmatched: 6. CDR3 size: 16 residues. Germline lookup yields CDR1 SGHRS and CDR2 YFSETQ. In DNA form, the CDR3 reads TGCGCCAGCAGCTTGGTGACCGGGACTAGGAAAAACATTCAGTACTTC. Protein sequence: CASSLVTGTRKNIQYF. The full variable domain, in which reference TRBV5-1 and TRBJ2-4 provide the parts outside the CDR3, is KAGVTQTPRYLIKTRGQQVTLSCSPISGHRSVSWYQQTPGQGLQFLFEYFSETQRNKGNFPGRFSGRQFSNSRSEMNVSTLELGDSALYLCASSLVTGTRKNIQYFGAGTRLSVL.

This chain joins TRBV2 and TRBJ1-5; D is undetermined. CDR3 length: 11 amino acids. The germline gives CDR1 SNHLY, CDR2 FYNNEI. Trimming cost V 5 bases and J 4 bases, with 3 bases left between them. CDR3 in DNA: TGTGCCAGCAGTCTAAATCAGCCCCAGCATTTT. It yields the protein CASSLNQPQHF.

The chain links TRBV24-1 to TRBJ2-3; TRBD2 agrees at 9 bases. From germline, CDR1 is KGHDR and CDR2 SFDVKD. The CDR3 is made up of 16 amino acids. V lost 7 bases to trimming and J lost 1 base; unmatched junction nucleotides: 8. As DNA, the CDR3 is TGTGCCACCAGAGCTGCAGAGCGGGGGGGCACAGATACGCAGTATTTT. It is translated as CATRAAERGGTDTQYF.

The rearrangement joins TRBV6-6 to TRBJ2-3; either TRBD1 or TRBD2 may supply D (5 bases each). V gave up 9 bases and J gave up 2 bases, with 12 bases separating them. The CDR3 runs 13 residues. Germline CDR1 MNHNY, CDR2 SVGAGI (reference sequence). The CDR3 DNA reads TGTGCCAGTCGGGACGGATACACAGATACGCAGTATTTT. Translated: CASRDGYTDTQYF.

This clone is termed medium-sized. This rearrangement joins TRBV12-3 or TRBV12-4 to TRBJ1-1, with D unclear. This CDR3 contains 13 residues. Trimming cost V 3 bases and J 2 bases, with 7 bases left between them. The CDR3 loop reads CASSLSTNTEAFF. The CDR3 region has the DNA TGTGCCAGCAGTTTGTCGACAAACACTGAAGCTTTCTTT.

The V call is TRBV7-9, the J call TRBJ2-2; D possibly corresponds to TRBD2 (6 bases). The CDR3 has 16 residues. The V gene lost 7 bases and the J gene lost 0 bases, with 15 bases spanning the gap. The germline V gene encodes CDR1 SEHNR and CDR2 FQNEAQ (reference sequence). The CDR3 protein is CASKHSGGPNTGELFF. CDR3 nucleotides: TGTGCCAGCAAACATTCCGGGGGACCGAACACCGGGGAGCTGTTTTTT.

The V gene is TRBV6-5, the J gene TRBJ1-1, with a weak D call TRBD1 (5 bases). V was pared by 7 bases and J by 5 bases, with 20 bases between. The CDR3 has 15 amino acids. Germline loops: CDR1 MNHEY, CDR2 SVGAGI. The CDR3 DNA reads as TGTGCCAGCAATAAAGGGGTACAAAGGAAGACTGAAGCTTTCTTT. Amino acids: CASNKGVQRKTEAFF.

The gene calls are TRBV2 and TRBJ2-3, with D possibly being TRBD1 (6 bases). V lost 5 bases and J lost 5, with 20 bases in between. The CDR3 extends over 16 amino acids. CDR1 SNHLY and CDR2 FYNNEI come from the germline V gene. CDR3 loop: CASSFERGRLLDTQYF. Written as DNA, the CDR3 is TGTGCCAGCAGTTTTGAGAGGGGGAGATTATTAGATACGCAGTATTTT.

Written as DNA, the CDR3 is TGTGCCAGCAGCCAAACACCTAACACTGAAGCTTTCTTT. It yields the protein CASSQTPNTEAFF. The chain carries TRBV11-3 and TRBJ1-1, with D unresolved. Deletions cut 5 bases from V and 2 bases from J, with 9 bases between. Germline CDR1 SGHNT, CDR2 YENEEA. The CDR3 is 13 amino acids.

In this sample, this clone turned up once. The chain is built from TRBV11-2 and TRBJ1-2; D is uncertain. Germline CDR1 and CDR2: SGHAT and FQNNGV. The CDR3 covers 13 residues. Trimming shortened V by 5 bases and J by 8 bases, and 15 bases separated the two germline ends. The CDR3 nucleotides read TGTGCCAGCAGCCCTCTCCCCGCTCAAGGCTACACCTTC. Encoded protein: CASSPLPAQGYTF.

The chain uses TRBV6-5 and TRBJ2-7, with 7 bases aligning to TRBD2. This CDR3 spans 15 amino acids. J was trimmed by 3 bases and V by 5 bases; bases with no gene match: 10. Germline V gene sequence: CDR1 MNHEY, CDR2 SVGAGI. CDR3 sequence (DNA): TGTGCCAGCAGTACTCCGGGACTACACCACTACGAGCAGTACTTC. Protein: CASSTPGLHHYEQYF.